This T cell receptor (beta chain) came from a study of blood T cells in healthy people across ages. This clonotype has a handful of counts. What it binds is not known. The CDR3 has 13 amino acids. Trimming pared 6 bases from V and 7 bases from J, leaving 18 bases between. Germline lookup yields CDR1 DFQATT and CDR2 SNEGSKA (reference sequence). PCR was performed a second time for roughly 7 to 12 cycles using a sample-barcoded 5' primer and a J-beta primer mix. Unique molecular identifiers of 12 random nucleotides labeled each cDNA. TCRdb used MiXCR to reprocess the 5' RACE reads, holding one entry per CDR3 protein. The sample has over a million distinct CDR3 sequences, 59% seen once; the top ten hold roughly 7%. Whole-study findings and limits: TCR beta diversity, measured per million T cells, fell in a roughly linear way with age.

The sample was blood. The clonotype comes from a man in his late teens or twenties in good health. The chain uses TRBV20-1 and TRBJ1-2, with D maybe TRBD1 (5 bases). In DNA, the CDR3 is TGCAGTGCCCGATCAGGCAGGGACGGTGGCTACACCTTC. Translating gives CSARSGRDGGYTF.